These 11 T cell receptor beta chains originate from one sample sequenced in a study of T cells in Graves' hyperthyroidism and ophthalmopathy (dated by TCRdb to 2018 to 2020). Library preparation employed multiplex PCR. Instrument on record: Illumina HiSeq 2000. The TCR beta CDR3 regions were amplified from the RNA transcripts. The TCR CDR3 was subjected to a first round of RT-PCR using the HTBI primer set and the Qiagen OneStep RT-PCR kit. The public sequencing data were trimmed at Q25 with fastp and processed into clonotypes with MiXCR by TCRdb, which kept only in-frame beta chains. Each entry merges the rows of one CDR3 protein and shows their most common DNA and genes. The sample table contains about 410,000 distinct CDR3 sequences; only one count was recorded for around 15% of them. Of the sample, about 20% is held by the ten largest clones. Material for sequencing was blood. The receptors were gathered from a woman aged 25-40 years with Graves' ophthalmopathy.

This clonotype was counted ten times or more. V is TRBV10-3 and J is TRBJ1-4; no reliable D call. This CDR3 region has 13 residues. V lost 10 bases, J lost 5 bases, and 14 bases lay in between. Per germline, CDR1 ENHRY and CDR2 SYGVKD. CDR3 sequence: CATQSLGNEKLFF. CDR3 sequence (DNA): TGTGCCACCCAAAGCTTGGGGAATGAAAAACTGTTTTTT.

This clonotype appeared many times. The CDR3 sequence: CASSSTRAKGPFREQYF. In DNA, the CDR3 is TGTGCCAGCAGCTCAACCCGGGCAAAGGGCCCGTTTCGCGAGCAGTACTTC. The rearrangement links TRBV7-9 to TRBJ2-7; D not certain. The ends were cut back, 4 bases at V and 6 bases at J, with 25 bases in the middle. CDR3 length: 17 residues. From germline, CDR1 is SEHNR and CDR2 FQNEAQ (reference sequence). Supplemented by reference TRBV7-9 and TRBJ2-7, the full variable domain reads DTGVSQNPRHKITKRGQNVTFRCDPISEHNRLYWYRQTLGQGPEFLTYFQNEAQLEKSRLLSDRFSAERPKGSFSTLEIQRTEQGDSAMYLCASSSTRAKGPFREQYFGPGTRLTVT.

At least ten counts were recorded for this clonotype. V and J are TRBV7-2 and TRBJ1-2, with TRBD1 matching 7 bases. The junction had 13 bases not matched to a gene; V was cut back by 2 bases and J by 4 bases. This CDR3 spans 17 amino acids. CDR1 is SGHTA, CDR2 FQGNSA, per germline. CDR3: CASSLPPRGAGGYGYTF. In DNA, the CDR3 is TGTGCCAGCAGCTTACCCCCGAGAGGGGCAGGGGGCTATGGCTACACCTTC.

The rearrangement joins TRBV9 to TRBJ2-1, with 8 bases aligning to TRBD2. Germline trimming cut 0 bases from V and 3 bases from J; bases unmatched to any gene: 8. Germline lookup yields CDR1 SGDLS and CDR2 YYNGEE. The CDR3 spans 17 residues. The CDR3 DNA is TGTGCCAGCAGCGTAGCTTGGGGCGGGGGGTTCTACAATGAGCAGTTCTTC. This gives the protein CASSVAWGGGFYNEQFF.

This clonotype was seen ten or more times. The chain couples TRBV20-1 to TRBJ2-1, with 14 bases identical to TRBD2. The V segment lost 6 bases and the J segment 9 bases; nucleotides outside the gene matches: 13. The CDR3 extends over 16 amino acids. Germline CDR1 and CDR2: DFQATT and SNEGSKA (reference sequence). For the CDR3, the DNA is TGCAGTGCAAGCGACGAGACTAGCGGGGGGGCCGGTGAGCAGTTCTTC. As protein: CSASDETSGGAGEQFF.

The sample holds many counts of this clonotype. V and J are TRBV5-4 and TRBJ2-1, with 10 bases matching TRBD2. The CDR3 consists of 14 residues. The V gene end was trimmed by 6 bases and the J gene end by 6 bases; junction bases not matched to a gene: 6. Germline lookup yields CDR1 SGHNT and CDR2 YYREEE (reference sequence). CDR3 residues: CASKSGGEINEQFF. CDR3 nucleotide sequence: TGTGCCAGCAAGAGCGGGGGGGAAATCAATGAGCAGTTCTTC. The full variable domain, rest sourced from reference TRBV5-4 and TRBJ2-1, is ETGVTQSPTHLIKTRGQQVTLRCSSQSGHNTVSWYQQALGQGPQFIFQYYREEENGRGNFPPRFSGLQFPNYSSELNVNALELDDSALYLCASKSGGEINEQFFGPGTRLTVL.

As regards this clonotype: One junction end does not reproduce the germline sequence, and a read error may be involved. As DNA, the CDR3 is TGTGCCAGCGGCTTAGAGGACGGGGGAATCGGGGAGCTGTTTTTT. The encoded protein is CASGLEDGGIGELFF. The genes are TRBV5-4 and TRBJ2-2, with D maybe TRBD2 (6 bases). The CDR3 totals 15 residues. CDR1 and CDR2 from the germline V gene are SGHNT and YYREEE (reference sequence).

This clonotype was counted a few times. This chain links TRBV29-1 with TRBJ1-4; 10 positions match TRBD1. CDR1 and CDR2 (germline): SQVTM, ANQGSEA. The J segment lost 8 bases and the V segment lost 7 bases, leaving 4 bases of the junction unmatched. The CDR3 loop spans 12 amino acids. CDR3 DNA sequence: TGCAGCGGTGGGACAGGGGACGAAAAACTGTTTTTT. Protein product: CSGGTGDEKLFF.

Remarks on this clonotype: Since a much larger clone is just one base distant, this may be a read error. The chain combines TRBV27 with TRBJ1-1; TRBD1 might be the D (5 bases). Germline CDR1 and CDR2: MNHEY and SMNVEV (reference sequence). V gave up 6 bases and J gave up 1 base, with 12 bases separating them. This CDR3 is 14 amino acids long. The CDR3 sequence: CASRPIDRNTEAFF. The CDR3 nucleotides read TGTGCCAGCAGGCCCATTGACAGGAACACTGAAGCTTTCTTT.

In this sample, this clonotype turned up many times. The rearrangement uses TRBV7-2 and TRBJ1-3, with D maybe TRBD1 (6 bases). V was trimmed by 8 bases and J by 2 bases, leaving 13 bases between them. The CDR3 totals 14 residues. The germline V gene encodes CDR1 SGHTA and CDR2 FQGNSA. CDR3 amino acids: CASHVGGPGNTIYF. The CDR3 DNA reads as TGTGCCAGCCATGTTGGGGGGCCTGGAAACACCATATATTTT.

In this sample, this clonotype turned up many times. CDR3 loop: CATSDSGTVDEQFF. The CDR3 DNA follows: TGTGCCACCAGTGATTCCGGGACAGTGGATGAGCAGTTCTTC. The V and J genes are TRBV24-1 and TRBJ2-1; TRBD1 matches at 7 bases. V dropped 2 bases and J dropped 8; count of bases not matched to a gene: 5. Germline V gene lookup returns CDR1 KGHDR and CDR2 SFDVKD. CDR3 length: 14 amino acids.